These 30 T cell receptor beta chains came from one sample sequenced in a study of T cell responses to AZD1222 COVID-19 vaccine. The assay was immunoSEQ multiplex PCR, and TCRdb's table has in-frame clones only and misses some. The sample lists more than 150,000 clones; 90% were seen once. The sample was peripheral blood, taken on day 0 of AZD1222 vaccination. These receptors were collected from an adult in good health.

The chain has TRBV27 and TRBJ1-1; D is possibly TRBD1 (6 bases). CDR1 and CDR2 from the germline V gene are MNHEY and SMNVEV (reference sequence). Deletions cut 2 bases from V and 8 bases from J, with 15 bases between. The CDR3 loop spans 14 amino acids. The CDR3: CASSLNWRDIEAFF. CDR3 DNA: TGTGCCAGCAGTTTAAATTGGAGGGACATCGAAGCTTTCTTT.

The V call is TRBV7-2, the J call TRBJ2-3, with 7 bases that match TRBD1. V was clipped by 5 bases and J by 5 bases; unmatched bases: 10. The CDR3 is made up of 15 amino acids. CDR1 and CDR2 (germline): SGHTA, FQGNSA. CDR3 bases: TGTGCCAGCAGCCAACACCGACAGGGTGGAGATACGCAGTATTTT. Translating it yields CASSQHRQGGDTQYF.

This chain connects TRBV9 to TRBJ1-5; 7 nucleotides line up with TRBD1. The CDR3 is 15 residues long. J lost 4 bases, V lost 4 bases, and 8 bases had no gene match. The V gene's germline CDR1 is SGDLS and CDR2 YYNGEE. CDR3 residues: CASSSGQVGNQPQHF. The CDR3 nucleotides are TGTGCCAGCAGCTCTGGACAGGTGGGGAATCAGCCCCAGCATTTT.

The CDR3 nucleotides read TGCGCCAGCAGCTCTCCGCGACTAGCGGAGATCACCGGGGAGCTGTTTTTT. Protein: CASSSPRLAEITGELFF. This chain joins TRBV5-1 and TRBJ2-2, with 9 bases identical to TRBD2. V was pared by 3 bases and J by 4 bases, with 10 bases of the junction left unmatched. The CDR3 length is 17 residues. Germline V gene data show CDR1 as SGHRS and CDR2 as YFSETQ. Looking up the rest from reference TRBV5-1 and TRBJ2-2 gives the full variable domain: KAGVTQTPRYLIKTRGQQVTLSCSPISGHRSVSWYQQTPGQGLQFLFEYFSETQRNKGNFPGRFSGRQFSNSRSEMNVSTLELGDSALYLCASSSPRLAEITGELFFGEGSRLTVL.

This clone was counted between two and nine times. V and J are TRBV5-5 and TRBJ2-7, with TRBD1 matching over 8 bases. The trim removed 2 bases at V and 0 bases at J, leaving 4 bases unmatched. Germline CDR1 is SGHKS and CDR2 is YYEKEE (reference sequence). This CDR3 contains 15 residues. CDR3 coding DNA: TGTGCCAGCAGCTTCTTCGGACAGGGCTCCTACGAGCAGTACTTC. This translates into CASSFFGQGSYEQYF.

V is TRBV6-1 and J is TRBJ1-2; TRBD1 matches 8 bases. Trimming cost V 0 bases and J 8 bases; bases outside gene matches: 5. The CDR3 has 14 amino acids. CDR1 and CDR2 from the germline V gene are MNHNS and SASEGT. As DNA, the CDR3 is TGTGCCAGCAGTGAAGCGGACAGGGTACAGGGCTACACCTTC. Protein sequence: CASSEADRVQGYTF.

The J gene is TRBJ2-1, the V gene TRBV11-3; 7 bases are a match to TRBD2. The V gene end was trimmed by 5 bases and the J gene end by 6 bases; junction bases not matched to a gene: 10. This CDR3 region has 15 residues. The germline V gene has CDR1 SGHNT and CDR2 YENEEA. This chain's CDR3 is CASSLSGNLGNEQFF. The DNA of the CDR3 is TGTGCCAGCAGCCTAAGCGGGAACTTAGGCAATGAGCAGTTCTTC.

The genes are TRBV5-1 and TRBJ2-3, with D unresolved. Germline V gene lookup returns CDR1 SGHRS and CDR2 YFSETQ. V was trimmed by 2 bases and J by 0 bases, leaving 16 bases between them. The CDR3 spans 17 residues. DNA of the CDR3: TGCGCCAGCAGCTTCCGAGAACACCATTCTAGCACAGATACGCAGTATTTT. It yields the protein CASSFREHHSSTDTQYF. The whole variable domain, filled in from reference TRBV5-1 and TRBJ2-3, reads KAGVTQTPRYLIKTRGQQVTLSCSPISGHRSVSWYQQTPGQGLQFLFEYFSETQRNKGNFPGRFSGRQFSNSRSEMNVSTLELGDSALYLCASSFREHHSSTDTQYFGPGTRLTVL.

The rearrangement links TRBV7-3 to TRBJ2-6, with TRBD1 identical over 7 bases. V shed 6 bases and J 2 bases; nucleotides not matched to a gene: 4. The CDR3 loop spans 15 amino acids. Germline CDR1 and CDR2: SGHTA and FQGTGA. CDR3 protein: CASSSTGAGANVLTF. CDR3 bases: TGTGCCAGCAGTTCCACAGGGGCTGGGGCCAACGTCCTGACTTTC.

The rearrangement uses TRBV19 and TRBJ1-5, with TRBD1 as a possible D gene (6 bases). The ends were cut back, 5 bases at V and 0 bases at J, with 23 bases in the middle. In germline, CDR1 is LNHDA, CDR2 SQIVND (reference sequence). The CDR3 is 19 amino acids. The CDR3 is CASSPGTGGRGYSNQPQHF. The CDR3 coding sequence is TGTGCCAGTAGTCCGGGGACGGGGGGGCGAGGTTATAGCAATCAGCCCCAGCATTTT.

The chain uses TRBV19 and TRBJ1-3; 7 positions agree with TRBD1. V trimming: 6 bases; J trimming: 2 bases; junction bases outside the gene matches: 7. The CDR3 extends over 15 amino acids. Germline values: CDR1 LNHDA, CDR2 SQIVND (reference sequence). CDR3: CASRRTGAPGNTIYF. In DNA, the CDR3 is TGTGCCAGTAGACGAACAGGGGCACCTGGAAACACCATATATTTT.

The J gene is TRBJ2-1, the V gene TRBV9, with TRBD2 matching 9 bases. The germline gives CDR1 SGDLS, CDR2 YYNGEE. V was pared by 4 bases and J by 2 bases, with 13 bases of the junction left unmatched. The CDR3 has 18 amino acids. The CDR3 region has the DNA TGTGCCAGCAGCCCCCCAGACCCTAGCGGGGAGCCCTACAATGAGCAGTTCTTC. As protein: CASSPPDPSGEPYNEQFF.

This rearrangement joins TRBV11-2 to TRBJ1-4; 8 bases align to TRBD1. Germline CDR1 is SGHAT and CDR2 is FQNNGV. The CDR3 has 15 residues. The V gene end was trimmed by 1 base and the J gene end by 5 bases; junction bases not matched to a gene: 3. The CDR3 loop reads CASSLGTGLNEKLFF. The CDR3 DNA reads TGTGCCAGCAGCTTAGGGACAGGGCTAAATGAAAAACTGTTTTTT.

The rearrangement uses TRBV7-2 and TRBJ1-6; D is ambiguous. The length of the CDR3 is 17 residues. The V and J ends lost 0 bases and 0 bases respectively, with 9 bases between them. Germline assignment: CDR1 SGHTA and CDR2 FQGNSA. The CDR3 DNA reads as TGTGCCAGCAGCTTAGCCCGGTCCAGCTCCTATAATTCACCCCTCCACTTT. This encodes CASSLARSSSYNSPLHF.

The sample holds one count of this clone. The chain uses TRBV19 and TRBJ2-7, with a weak D call TRBD2 (6 bases). CDR3 length: 13 amino acids. The ends were cut back, 9 bases at V and 0 bases at J, with 12 bases in the middle. CDR1 LNHDA and CDR2 SQIVND come from the germline V gene (reference sequence). In DNA, the CDR3 is TGTGCCAGCGATAGCGGCAGCTCCTACGAGCAGTACTTC. It yields the protein CASDSGSSYEQYF.

The V and J genes are TRBV18 and TRBJ2-7, with 10 positions matching TRBD2. CDR3 length equals 15 residues. Unmatched junction bases numbered 6, after V lost 4 bases and J lost 3 bases. Germline V gene data show CDR1 as KGHSH and CDR2 as LQKENI. This chain's CDR3 is CASSRTSGALYEQYF. The DNA for the CDR3 is TGTGCCAGCTCACGAACTAGCGGGGCCCTCTACGAGCAGTACTTC.

The chain carries TRBV7-6 and TRBJ2-2, with 9 bases matching TRBD2. Germline CDR1 is SGHVS and CDR2 is FNYEAQ. The V gene end was trimmed by 1 base and the J gene end by 7 bases; junction bases not matched to a gene: 7. CDR3 length equals 16 residues. Here the CDR3 DNA reads TGTGCCAGCAGCTTAGTGAGAGCGGGAGGCCGCGGGGAGCTGTTTTTT. Protein sequence: CASSLVRAGGRGELFF.

The CDR3 sequence is CASSKDPGAPAFF. The CDR3 DNA reads as TGTGCCAGCAGCAAAGACCCTGGGGCGCCGGCTTTCTTT. The chain employs TRBV7-9 and TRBJ1-1; weak D call: TRBD1 (5 bases). Deletions cut 5 bases from V and 11 bases from J, with 18 bases between. Germline V gives CDR1 SEHNR, CDR2 FQNEAQ (reference sequence). This CDR3 is 13 amino acids long.

This chain links TRBV11-2 with TRBJ2-2; 10 positions agree with TRBD2. The CDR3 is made up of 15 amino acids. V lost 1 base, J lost 6 bases, and 2 bases stayed unmatched. Germline loops: CDR1 SGHAT, CDR2 FQNNGV. The CDR3, as DNA: TGTGCCAGCAGCTTAGGGACTAGCGGAGCCGGGGAGCTGTTTTTT. Its translation is CASSLGTSGAGELFF.

In DNA form, the CDR3 reads TGTGCCAGCAGCGTAGCTGAGGTGGAAACGCAGCAGTTCTTC. This gives the protein CASSVAEVETQQFF. The rearrangement links TRBV9 to TRBJ2-1; D unresolved. Deletions cut 0 bases from V and 11 bases from J, with 15 bases between. The germline V gene encodes CDR1 SGDLS and CDR2 YYNGEE. This CDR3 is built from 14 residues.

The rearrangement joins TRBV15 to TRBJ1-4; D is perhaps TRBD1 (5 bases). The germline V gene encodes CDR1 LNHNV and CDR2 YYDKDF (reference sequence). V was pared by 0 bases and J by 6 bases, with 5 bases between. The CDR3 is 13 amino acids. Here the CDR3 reads CATSREGDEKLFF. CDR3 DNA sequence: TGTGCCACCAGCAGAGAAGGGGATGAAAAACTGTTTTTT.

The chain employs TRBV3-1 (or the pseudogene TRBV3-2) and TRBJ2-2; D remains unclear. Trimming took off 0 bases at V and 0 bases at J, with 11 bases between the two ends. The germline CDR1 and CDR2 sequences are LGHDT and YNNKEL (reference sequence). The CDR3 is 17 amino acids. The CDR3 here is CASSQDTAGPNTGELFF. CDR3 sequence (DNA): TGTGCCAGCAGCCAAGATACCGCAGGACCGAACACCGGGGAGCTGTTTTTT.

CDR3 bases: TGTGCCAGCAGCTTAACAGGAGACAATCAGCCCCAGCATTTT. It yields the protein CASSLTGDNQPQHF. This sequence joins TRBV7-9 and TRBJ1-5, with D perhaps TRBD1 (5 bases). Trimming pared 2 bases from V and 3 bases from J, leaving 8 bases between. Per germline, CDR1 SEHNR and CDR2 FQNEAQ (reference sequence). The CDR3 runs 14 residues.

The chain is built from TRBV11-2 and TRBJ2-1, with TRBD2 matching over 9 bases. The CDR3 has 15 amino acids. The trim removed 1 base at V and 6 bases at J, leaving 4 bases unmatched. Germline V gives CDR1 SGHAT, CDR2 FQNNGV. The CDR3 sequence: CASSLVREGRNEQFF. For the CDR3, the DNA is TGTGCCAGCAGCTTAGTGCGGGAGGGCCGCAATGAGCAGTTCTTC.

In its sample, this clone was seen a few times. The chain uses TRBV6-5 and TRBJ2-7, with 9 bases aligning to TRBD2. CDR1 MNHEY and CDR2 SVGAGI come from the germline V gene. V trimming: 5 bases; J trimming: 4 bases; junction bases outside the gene matches: 9. The CDR3 spans 15 residues. The CDR3 here is CASSPTGTSWYEQYF. The CDR3 bases are TGTGCCAGCAGTCCTACCGGGACTAGCTGGTACGAGCAGTACTTC.

The rearrangement links TRBV5-1 to TRBJ1-2; 9 bases map to TRBD1. V lost 2 bases and J lost 2; bases outside the gene matches: 1. The germline gives CDR1 SGHRS, CDR2 YFSETQ. The CDR3 covers 14 residues. Written as DNA, the CDR3 is TGCGCCAGCAGCTTTGGGACAGGGAACTATGGCTACACCTTC. This gives the protein CASSFGTGNYGYTF.

This clone appeared a few times. This sequence joins TRBV15 and TRBJ1-1, with D perhaps matching TRBD1 (5 bases). The germline CDR1 and CDR2 sequences are LNHNV and YYDKDF (reference sequence). CDR3 length: 13 residues. V was shortened by 3 bases and J by 5 bases, with 10 bases between the two germline ends. The CDR3 spells CATSSLEGTEAFF. CDR3 DNA sequence: TGTGCCACCAGCAGCCTGGAGGGGACTGAAGCTTTCTTT.

The chain joins TRBV5-4 to TRBJ1-4; TRBD1 agrees at 8 bases. Trimming at V came to 4 bases and at J to 8 bases, leaving 7 bases not matched to a gene. Germline V gene lookup returns CDR1 SGHNT and CDR2 YYREEE (reference sequence). CDR3 length: 14 residues. CDR3 sequence reads: CASSKDRAGEKLFF. CDR3 DNA: TGTGCCAGCAGCAAGGACAGGGCAGGGGAAAAACTGTTTTTT.

This sequence joins TRBV6-4 and TRBJ2-1; the match to TRBD2 covers 13 bases. The CDR3 runs to 16 residues. Germline CDR1 reads MRHNA; CDR2 reads SNTAGT. V lost 9 bases and J lost 9; bases outside the gene matches: 14. The CDR3 nucleotides read TGTGCCAGGGAGACATGTGGACTAGCGGGAGTGAGTGAGCAGTTCTTC. As protein: CARETCGLAGVSEQFF.

V usage is TRBV29-1 and J usage is TRBJ1-3; TRBD1 is a possible D gene (5 bases). Germline assignment: CDR1 SQVTM and CDR2 ANQGSEA. Trimming cost V 2 bases and J 1 base, with 9 bases left between them. This CDR3 spans 14 amino acids. This chain's CDR3 is CSVEKRGSGNTIYF. The CDR3 DNA sequence: TGCAGCGTTGAAAAAAGGGGTTCTGGAAACACCATATATTTT.